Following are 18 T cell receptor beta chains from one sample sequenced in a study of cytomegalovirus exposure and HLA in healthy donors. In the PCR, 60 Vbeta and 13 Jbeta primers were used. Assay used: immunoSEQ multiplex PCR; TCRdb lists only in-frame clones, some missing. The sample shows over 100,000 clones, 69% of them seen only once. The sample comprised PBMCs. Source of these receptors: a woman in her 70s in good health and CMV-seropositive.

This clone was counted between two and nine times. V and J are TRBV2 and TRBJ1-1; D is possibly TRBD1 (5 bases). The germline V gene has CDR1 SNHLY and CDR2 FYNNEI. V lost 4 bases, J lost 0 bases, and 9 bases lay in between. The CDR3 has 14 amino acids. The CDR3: CASSVQVMNTEAFF. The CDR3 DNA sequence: TGTGCCAGCAGTGTACAGGTCATGAACACTGAAGCTTTCTTT.

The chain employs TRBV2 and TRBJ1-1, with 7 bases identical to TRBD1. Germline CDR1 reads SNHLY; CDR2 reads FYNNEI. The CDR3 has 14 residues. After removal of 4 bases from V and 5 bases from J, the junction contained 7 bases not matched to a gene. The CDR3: CASSGQGQPTEAFF. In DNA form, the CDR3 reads TGTGCCAGCAGTGGACAGGGCCAACCGACTGAAGCTTTCTTT.

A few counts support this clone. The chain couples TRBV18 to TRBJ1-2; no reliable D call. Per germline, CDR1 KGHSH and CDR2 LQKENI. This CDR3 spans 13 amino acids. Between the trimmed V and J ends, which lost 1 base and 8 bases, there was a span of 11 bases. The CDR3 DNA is TGTGCCAGCTCACCACAATCGGGAGCCGGCTACACCTTC. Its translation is CASSPQSGAGYTF.

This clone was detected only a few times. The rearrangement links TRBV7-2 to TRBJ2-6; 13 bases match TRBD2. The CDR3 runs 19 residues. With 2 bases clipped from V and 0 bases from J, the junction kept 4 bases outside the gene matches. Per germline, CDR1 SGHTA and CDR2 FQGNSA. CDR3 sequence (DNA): TGTGCCAGCAGCTTAACTAGCGGGGGGGCCGTCTCTGGGGCCAACGTCCTGACTTTC. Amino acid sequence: CASSLTSGGAVSGANVLTF.

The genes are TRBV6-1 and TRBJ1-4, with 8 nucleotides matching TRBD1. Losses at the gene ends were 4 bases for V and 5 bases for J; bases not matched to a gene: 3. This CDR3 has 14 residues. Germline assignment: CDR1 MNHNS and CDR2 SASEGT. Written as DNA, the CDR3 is TGTGCCAGCAGTGGCCGACAGGGGAATGAAAAACTGTTTTTT. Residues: CASSGRQGNEKLFF.

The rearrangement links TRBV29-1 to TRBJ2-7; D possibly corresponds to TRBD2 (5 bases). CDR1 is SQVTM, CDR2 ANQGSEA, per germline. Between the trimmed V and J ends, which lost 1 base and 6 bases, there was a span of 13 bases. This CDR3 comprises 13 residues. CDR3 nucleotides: TGCAGCGTTGAAGGTCAAGCGGCGGGCGAGCAGTACTTC. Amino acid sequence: CSVEGQAAGEQYF.

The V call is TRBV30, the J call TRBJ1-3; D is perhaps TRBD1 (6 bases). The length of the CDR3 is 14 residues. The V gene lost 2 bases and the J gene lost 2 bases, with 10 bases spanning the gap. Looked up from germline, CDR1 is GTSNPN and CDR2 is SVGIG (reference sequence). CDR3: CAWSQGNPGNTIYF. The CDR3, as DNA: TGTGCCTGGAGTCAGGGGAACCCTGGAAACACCATATATTTT.

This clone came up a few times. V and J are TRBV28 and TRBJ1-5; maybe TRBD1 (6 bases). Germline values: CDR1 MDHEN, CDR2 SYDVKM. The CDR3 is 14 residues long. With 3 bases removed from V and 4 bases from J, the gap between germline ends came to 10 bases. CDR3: CASSLIQGNQPQHF. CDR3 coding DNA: TGTGCCAGCAGTTTGATACAGGGAAATCAGCCCCAGCATTTT.

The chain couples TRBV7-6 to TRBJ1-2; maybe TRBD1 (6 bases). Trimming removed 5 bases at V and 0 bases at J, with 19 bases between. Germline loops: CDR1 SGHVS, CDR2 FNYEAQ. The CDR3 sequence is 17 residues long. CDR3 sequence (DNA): TGTGCCAGCAGCATGACAATCGCGGGGGCAACTAACTATGGCTACACCTTC. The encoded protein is CASSMTIAGATNYGYTF.

The CDR3 is CASSSLGRAGGEKLFF. In DNA form, the CDR3 reads TGCGCCAGCAGCTCCTTGGGGAGGGCGGGAGGAGAAAAACTGTTTTTT. V and J are TRBV4-1 and TRBJ1-4, with D unresolved. CDR3 length equals 16 residues. The germline V gene has CDR1 MGHRA and CDR2 YSYEKL. Trimming pared 5 bases from V and 8 bases from J, leaving 21 bases between.

The CDR3 DNA reads TGTGCCAGCTCTGAAGGGGCTGGGTTTACCGGGGAGCTGTTTTTT. This sequence encodes CASSEGAGFTGELFF. The chain recombines TRBV6-5 with TRBJ2-2; tentative D call: TRBD1 (5 bases). This CDR3 comprises 15 residues. Germline V gene lookup returns CDR1 MNHEY and CDR2 SVGAGI. Trimming stripped 8 bases from V and 5 bases from J, with 18 bases between.

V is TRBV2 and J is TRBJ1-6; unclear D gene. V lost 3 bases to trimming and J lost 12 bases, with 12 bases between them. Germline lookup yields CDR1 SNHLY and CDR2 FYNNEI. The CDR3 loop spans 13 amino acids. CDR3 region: CASSESRREPLHF. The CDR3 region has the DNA TGTGCCAGCAGTGAGTCCCGACGGGAACCCCTCCACTTT.

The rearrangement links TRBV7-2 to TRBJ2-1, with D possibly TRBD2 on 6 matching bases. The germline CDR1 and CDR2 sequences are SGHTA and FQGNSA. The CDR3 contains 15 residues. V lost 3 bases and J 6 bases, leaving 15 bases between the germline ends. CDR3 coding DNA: TGTGCCAGCAGCTTGGGGCTTGGGGGGTTCAATGAGCAGTTCTTC. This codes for CASSLGLGGFNEQFF.

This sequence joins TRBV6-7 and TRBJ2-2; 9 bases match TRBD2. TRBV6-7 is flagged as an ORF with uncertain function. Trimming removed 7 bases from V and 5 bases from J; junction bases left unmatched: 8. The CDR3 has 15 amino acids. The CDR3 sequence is CASKGGRGGTGELFF. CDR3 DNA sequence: TGTGCCAGCAAGGGTGGGCGGGGGGGTACCGGGGAGCTGTTTTTT.

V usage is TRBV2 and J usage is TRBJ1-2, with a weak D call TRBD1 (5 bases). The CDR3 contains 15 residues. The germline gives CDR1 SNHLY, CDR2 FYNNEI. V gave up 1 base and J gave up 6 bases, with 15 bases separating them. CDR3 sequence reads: CASSEEDSRPHGYTF. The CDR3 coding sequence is TGTGCCAGCAGTGAAGAAGACAGCCGCCCTCATGGCTACACCTTC.

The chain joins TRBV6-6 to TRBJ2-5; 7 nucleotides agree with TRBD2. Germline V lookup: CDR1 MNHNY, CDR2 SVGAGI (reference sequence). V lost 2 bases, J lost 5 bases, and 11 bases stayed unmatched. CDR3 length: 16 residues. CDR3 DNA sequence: TGTGCCAGCAGTTACACCCCCGGGGCCGGGGGGGAGACCCAGTACTTC. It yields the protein CASSYTPGAGGETQYF.

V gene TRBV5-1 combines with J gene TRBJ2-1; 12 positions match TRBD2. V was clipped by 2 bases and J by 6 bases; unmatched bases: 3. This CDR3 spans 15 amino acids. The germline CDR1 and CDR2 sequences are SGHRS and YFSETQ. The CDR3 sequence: CASSFAGLAGNEQFF. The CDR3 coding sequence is TGCGCCAGCAGCTTCGCGGGACTAGCGGGCAATGAGCAGTTCTTC.

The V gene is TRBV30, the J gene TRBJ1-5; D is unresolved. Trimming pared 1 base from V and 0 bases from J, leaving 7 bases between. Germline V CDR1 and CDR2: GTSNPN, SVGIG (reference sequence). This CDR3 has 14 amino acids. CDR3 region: CAWSGQYSNQPQHF. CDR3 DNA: TGTGCCTGGAGTGGGCAATATAGCAATCAGCCCCAGCATTTT.